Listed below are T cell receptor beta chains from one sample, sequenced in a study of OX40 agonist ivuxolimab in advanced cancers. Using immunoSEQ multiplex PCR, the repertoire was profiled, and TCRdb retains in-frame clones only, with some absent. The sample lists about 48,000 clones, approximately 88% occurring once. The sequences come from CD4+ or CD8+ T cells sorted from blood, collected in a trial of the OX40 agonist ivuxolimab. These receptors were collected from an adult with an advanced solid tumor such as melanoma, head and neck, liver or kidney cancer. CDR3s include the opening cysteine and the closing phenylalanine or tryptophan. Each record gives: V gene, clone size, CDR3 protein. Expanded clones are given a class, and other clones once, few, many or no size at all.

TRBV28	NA	CASSFLESNTGELFF
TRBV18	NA	CASSRSNGGETQYF
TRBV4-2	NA	CASSQAPSGGDTDTQYF
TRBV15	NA	CATSRAGQSYEQYF
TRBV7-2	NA	CASSLGLAGVREQYF
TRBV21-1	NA	CASSGRTGGTTSGYNEQFF
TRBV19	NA	CASSIGGKGYEQYF
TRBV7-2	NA	CASSLEADTEAFF
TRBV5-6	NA	CASSAITGERNEQYF
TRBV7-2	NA	CASSPWRDSIQYF
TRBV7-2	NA	CASSLDPSGSQIGELFF
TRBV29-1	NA	CSVKENTEAFF
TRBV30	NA	CAWSVQGRSGYGYTF
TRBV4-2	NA	CASSQEQGSEKLFF
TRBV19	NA	CASSDMGRPGNQPQHF
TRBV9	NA	CASSPEVPDTQYF
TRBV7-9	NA	CASSPGQGGGETQYF
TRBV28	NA	CASSRSRGDEQFF
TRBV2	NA	CASSDFGGSSYNEQFF
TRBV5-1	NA	CASSFTQGNEQFF
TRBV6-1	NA	CASSGRVSGSSYEQYF
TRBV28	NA	CASSEATGVEAFF
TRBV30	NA	CAWSTGTENTEAFF
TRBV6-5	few	CASSKGRSSGNTIYF
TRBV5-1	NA	CASSLQEGETQYF
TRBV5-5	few	CASSLSPTSGAYEQYF
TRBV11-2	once	CASSLWPGNIYF
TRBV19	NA	CASSIYGQGDYGYTF
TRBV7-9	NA	CASSFGGQRGNTIYF
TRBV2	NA	CASSEAGLAGRYNEQFF